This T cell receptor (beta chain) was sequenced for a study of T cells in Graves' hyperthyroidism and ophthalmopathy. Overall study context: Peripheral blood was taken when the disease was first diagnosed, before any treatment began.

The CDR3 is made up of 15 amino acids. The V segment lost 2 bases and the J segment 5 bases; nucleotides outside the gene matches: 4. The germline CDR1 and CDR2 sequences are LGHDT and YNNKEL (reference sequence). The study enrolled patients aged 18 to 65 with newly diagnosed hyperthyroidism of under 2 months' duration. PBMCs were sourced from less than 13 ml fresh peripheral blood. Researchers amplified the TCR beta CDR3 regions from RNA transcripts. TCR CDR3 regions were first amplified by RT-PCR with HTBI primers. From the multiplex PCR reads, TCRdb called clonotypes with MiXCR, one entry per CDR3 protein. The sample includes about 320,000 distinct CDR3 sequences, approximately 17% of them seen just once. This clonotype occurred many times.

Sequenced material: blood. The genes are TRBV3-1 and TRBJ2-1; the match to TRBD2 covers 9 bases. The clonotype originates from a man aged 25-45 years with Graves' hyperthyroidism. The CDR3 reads CASSQTSGLNNEQFF. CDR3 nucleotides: TGTGCCAGCAGCCAAACTAGCGGGCTAAACAATGAGCAGTTCTTC.